The source of this T cell receptor beta chain is a study of beta chain features in type 1 diabetes. Study in general: Cell yields, age and gender were similar between patients and healthy donors. Study-level findings and limits: A closer apparent resemblance between naive, central memory and Treg TCRB repertoires was seen in patients than in healthy donors.

About this clone itself: The antigen remains unidentified.

cDNA synthesis used the whole RNA isolate, giving expressed TCRB sequences. Several million reads was the average for naive, central memory and regulatory T cell samples. Only in-frame clones appear in the TCRdb table, and some are missing; sequencing was by immunoSEQ multiplex PCR. The sample records about 900,000 clones, 17% being singletons. Trimming took 6 bases from V and 2 from J, leaving 14 bases between them. The CDR3 is 14 residues long. The germline V gene has CDR1 MNHNS and CDR2 SASEGT. Material: naive CD4+ T cells from blood. The TCR originated in a woman aged 18-30 years in good health. This chain joins TRBV6-1 and TRBJ2-7; possible D gene TRBD2, 6 bases. The CDR3: CASSRDLVAYEQYF. In nucleotides, the CDR3 is TGTGCCAGCAGCCGGGACTTGGTTGCCTACGAGCAGTACTTC.